This record concerns one T cell receptor (beta chain) sequence. Antigen: not known. The data were taken from a study of Tregs in tolerant kidney transplant recipients. The repertoire was sequenced with immunoSEQ multiplex PCR; TCRdb's copy has only in-frame clones and lacks some. The sample yields about 60,000 clones, just under 95% seen once. The CDR3 contains 15 residues. Germline-derived CDR1 and CDR2 are MGHRA and YSYEKL. Trimming left V 1 base short and J 1 base short, with 11 bases between. Study observations and caveats: Some patients' samples used different primers over time, so nucleotide sequences weren't comparable.

The genes are TRBV4-1 and TRBJ2-7; D is uncertain. The receptor was isolated from a human donor who received a combined kidney and bone marrow transplant. This specimen was CD8+ T cells from blood, taken before the transplant. The CDR3 DNA sequence: TGCGCCAGCAGCCAAGGAATAACCGGTTCCTACGAGCAGTACTTC. It yields the protein CASSQGITGSYEQYF.